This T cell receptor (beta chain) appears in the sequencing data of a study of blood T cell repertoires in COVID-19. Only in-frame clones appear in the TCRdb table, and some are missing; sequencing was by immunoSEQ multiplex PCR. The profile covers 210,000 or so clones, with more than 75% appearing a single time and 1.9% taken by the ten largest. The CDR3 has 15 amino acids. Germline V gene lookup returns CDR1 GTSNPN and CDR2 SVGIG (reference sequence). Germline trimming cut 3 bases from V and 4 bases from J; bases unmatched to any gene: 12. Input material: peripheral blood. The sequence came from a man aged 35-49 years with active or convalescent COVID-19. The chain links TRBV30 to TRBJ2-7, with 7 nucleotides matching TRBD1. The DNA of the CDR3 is TGTGCCTGGAGAACACCTAGGACAGGTGAATACGAGCAGTACTTC. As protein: CAWRTPRTGEYEQYF.